Included here is one T cell receptor beta chain sequence, with context. Its cognate antigen is unknown. V gave up 3 bases and J gave up 4 bases, with 16 bases separating them. The CDR3 extends over 16 amino acids. Germline assignment: CDR1 LNHNV and CDR2 YYDKDF (reference sequence). This sample is part of a study of cytomegalovirus exposure and HLA in healthy donors. Study observations and caveats: Equally common other TCR beta chains were less clonally expanded than HLA-associated ones, a later analysis found.

The PCR used 60 Vbeta and 13 Jbeta primers. The repertoire was sequenced with immunoSEQ multiplex PCR; TCRdb's copy has only in-frame clones and lacks some. The sample carries about 79,000 clones, about three quarters recorded once. The source is a man aged 55 to 69 in good health and CMV-seronegative. The genes are TRBV15 and TRBJ1-5; possible D gene TRBD1, 6 bases. Material for sequencing was PBMCs. This CDR3 is CATSSLRGGTNQPQHF. As DNA, the CDR3 is TGTGCCACCAGCAGCCTTCGAGGGGGAACGAATCAGCCCCAGCATTTT.